The 28 T cell receptor beta chains below come from one sample, sequenced in a study of PD-1 blockade in classical Hodgkin lymphoma. Clones were read by immunoSEQ multiplex PCR, and TCRdb kept only the in-frame ones, dropping some. Counted here are approximately 65,000 clones, roughly nine tenths occurring once; the ten biggest clones make up over 9%. Regarding time point: cycle 4 day 1 (C4D1), after five to seven weeks of nivolumab. All the patients suffered relapse after autologous stem cell transplantation, and brentuximab vedotin exposure differed. The material was peripheral blood mononuclear cells (PBMCs), obtained before the fourth cycle of nivolumab. The receptors derive from a human donor with classical Hodgkin lymphoma.

The V and J genes are TRBV18 and TRBJ1-2; D might be TRBD1 (5 bases). This CDR3 has 15 residues. Between the trimmed V and J ends, which lost 1 base and 5 bases, there was a span of 14 bases. The germline gives CDR1 KGHSH, CDR2 LQKENI. The CDR3 reads CASSPLWLGAYGYTF. CDR3 in DNA: TGTGCCAGCTCACCACTTTGGTTAGGGGCGTATGGCTACACCTTC.

V is TRBV14 and J is TRBJ1-2, with TRBD1 identical over 7 bases. The CDR3 consists of 13 residues. Germline-derived CDR1 and CDR2 are SGHDN and FVKESK. After removal of 1 base from V and 8 bases from J, the junction contained 4 bases not matched to a gene. The CDR3 DNA sequence: TGTGCCAGCAGCCAAGTTACAGGGGTGGGCTACACCTTC. This encodes CASSQVTGVGYTF.

The CDR3 sequence: CARSFRPGAFF. CDR3 nucleotide sequence: TGTGCCAGGTCGTTCCGACCCGGGGCTTTCTTT. This chain joins TRBV2 and TRBJ1-1; unclear D gene. CDR1 is SNHLY, CDR2 FYNNEI, per germline. The germline V and J ends were trimmed by 9 bases and 11 bases, with 16 bases remaining between them. The CDR3 loop spans 11 amino acids.

This chain joins TRBV7-9 and TRBJ1-1; D ambiguous. The CDR3 loop spans 13 amino acids. Looked up from germline, CDR1 is SEHNR and CDR2 is FQNEAQ (reference sequence). Trimming cost V 2 bases and J 3 bases, with 7 bases left between them. CDR3 protein: CASSLRPDTEAFF. DNA for the CDR3: TGTGCCAGCAGCTTAAGACCCGACACTGAAGCTTTCTTT.

The chain employs TRBV30 and TRBJ1-5, with D possibly being TRBD1 (6 bases). Germline lookup yields CDR1 GTSNPN and CDR2 SVGIG (reference sequence). Trimming pared 3 bases from V and 6 bases from J, leaving 18 bases between. The CDR3 has 15 residues. The chain's CDR3 is CAWSMAGGWFQPQHF. DNA for the CDR3: TGTGCCTGGAGCATGGCGGGGGGCTGGTTTCAGCCCCAGCATTTT.

The CDR3 region has the DNA TGTGCCAGCAGCTTAGCGCCTAGCGACGAGCAGTACTTC. This sequence encodes CASSLAPSDEQYF. The chain joins TRBV7-9 to TRBJ2-7; the D gene is possibly TRBD2 (6 bases). The germline gives CDR1 SEHNR, CDR2 FQNEAQ (reference sequence). The CDR3 loop spans 13 amino acids. V gave up 0 bases and J gave up 5 bases, with 8 bases separating them.

This chain connects TRBV2 to TRBJ1-2; TRBD1 might be the D (6 bases). CDR1 SNHLY and CDR2 FYNNEI come from the germline V gene. Trimming left V 6 bases short and J 2 bases short, with 10 bases between. This CDR3 is built from 13 residues. The CDR3 bases are TGTGCCAGCAGAGCCACAGGGAACTATGGCTACACCTTC. It yields the protein CASRATGNYGYTF.

This clone was observed a single time. The V and J genes are TRBV30 and TRBJ2-4; tentative D call: TRBD1 (6 bases). The V end was cut by 1 base, the J end by 10 bases, with 23 bases between. The CDR3 consists of 16 residues. Germline V gives CDR1 GTSNPN, CDR2 SVGIG (reference sequence). The CDR3 bases are TGTGCCTGGAGTGCCAGAACAGGGAGCACCTGGGGGATTCAGTACTTC. Translated, it gives CAWSARTGSTWGIQYF.

The chain uses TRBV30 and TRBJ1-1, with D perhaps TRBD1 (5 bases). Deletions cut 0 bases from V and 4 bases from J, with 18 bases between. The CDR3 consists of 16 residues. Germline CDR1 GTSNPN, CDR2 SVGIG (reference sequence). CDR3 DNA: TGTGCCTGGAGTGTACTCTCCAGGGCTAAATTCACTGAAGCTTTCTTT. It is translated as CAWSVLSRAKFTEAFF.

The chain has TRBV19 and TRBJ1-5; the D gene is possibly TRBD1 (5 bases). Trimming took 6 bases from V and 1 from J, leaving 13 bases between them. Germline V gene data show CDR1 as LNHDA and CDR2 as SQIVND (reference sequence). The CDR3 extends over 15 amino acids. CDR3 sequence (DNA): TGTGCCAGTAGCCCGACAGTCGGGAGCAATCAGCCCCAGCATTTT. Encoded protein: CASSPTVGSNQPQHF.

The gene calls are TRBV7-9 and TRBJ2-2; D perhaps matches TRBD2 (5 bases). Trimming stripped 3 bases from V and 3 bases from J, with 11 bases between. Germline V CDR1 and CDR2: SEHNR, FQNEAQ (reference sequence). The CDR3 spans 15 residues. This chain's CDR3 is CASSFILGDTGELFF. As DNA, the CDR3 is TGTGCCAGCAGCTTTATCTTGGGAGACACCGGGGAGCTGTTTTTT.

The CDR3 DNA is TGCGCCAGCAGCCAAGATCGGGGGAACTATGGCTACACCTTC. Its protein is CASSQDRGNYGYTF. The chain combines TRBV4-1 with TRBJ1-2; D perhaps matches TRBD1 (5 bases). The CDR3 loop spans 14 amino acids. The V gene's germline CDR1 is MGHRA and CDR2 YSYEKL. V lost 0 bases, J lost 2 bases, and 7 bases lay in between.

This chain links TRBV19 with TRBJ2-1, with a weak D call TRBD2 (7 bases). Germline lookup yields CDR1 LNHDA and CDR2 SQIVND (reference sequence). This CDR3 contains 14 residues. V lost 7 bases, J lost 4 bases, and 14 bases lay in between. Written as DNA, the CDR3 is TGTGCCAGTAACACGGGGAGGGGGTACAATGAGCAGTTCTTC. Its protein is CASNTGRGYNEQFF. Full variable domain (outside the CDR3, taken from reference TRBV19 and TRBJ2-1): DGGITQSPKYLFRKEGQNVTLSCEQNLNHDAMYWYRQDPGQGLRLIYYSQIVNDFQKGDIAEGYSVSREKKESFPLTVTSAQKNPTAFYLCASNTGRGYNEQFFGPGTRLTVL.

CDR3 nucleotides: TGCGCCAGCAGTGCCCTTCCCCTCACGGAAGCCAAAAACATTCAGTACTTC. Its protein is CASSALPLTEAKNIQYF. V is TRBV10-1 and J is TRBJ2-4; D is unresolved. Trimming took off 4 bases at V and 0 bases at J, with 16 bases between the two ends. CDR3 length: 17 residues. Germline V gene data show CDR1 as WNHNN and CDR2 as SYGVQD (reference sequence).

This rearrangement joins TRBV15 to TRBJ1-2; D is unclear. The germline V gene has CDR1 LNHNV and CDR2 YYDKDF (reference sequence). The CDR3 has 16 residues. Trimming removed 3 bases at V and 7 bases at J, with 21 bases between. Written as DNA, the CDR3 is TGTGCCACCAGCAGGAGTTTAGGTACGGGCTTGAGTGGCTACACCTTC. Residues: CATSRSLGTGLSGYTF.

The chain links TRBV5-1 to TRBJ1-1; TRBD1 might be the D (6 bases). Between the trimmed V and J ends, which lost 0 bases and 0 bases, there was a span of 18 bases. The V gene's germline CDR1 is SGHRS and CDR2 YFSETQ. The CDR3 covers 18 residues. The CDR3 loop is CASSLAFGGPPMNTEAFF. CDR3 bases: TGCGCCAGCAGCTTGGCCTTTGGGGGCCCGCCCATGAACACTGAAGCTTTCTTT.

The V gene is TRBV10-3, the J gene TRBJ1-1; tentatively, D is TRBD1 (6 bases). CDR1 ENHRY and CDR2 SYGVKD come from the germline V gene. The CDR3 is 12 amino acids. The V gene lost 10 bases and the J gene lost 2 bases, with 11 bases spanning the gap. The CDR3 sequence is CATVDSNTEAFF. CDR3 in DNA: TGTGCCACCGTGGACAGCAACACTGAAGCTTTCTTT.

The J gene is TRBJ1-1, the V gene TRBV5-4; D unclear. V dropped 6 bases and J dropped 0 bases, with 9 bases sitting between them. This CDR3 has 13 residues. Germline CDR1 reads SGHNT; CDR2 reads YYREEE (reference sequence). CDR3 loop: CASTFTMNTEAFF. Here the CDR3 DNA reads TGTGCCAGCACCTTCACTATGAACACTGAAGCTTTCTTT.

CDR3 sequence: CASSQEVALEVGGYTF. In DNA form, the CDR3 reads TGCGCCAGCAGCCAAGAAGTGGCCCTGGAGGTGGGTGGCTACACCTTC. The chain recombines TRBV4-1 with TRBJ1-2; D unresolved. CDR1 MGHRA and CDR2 YSYEKL come from the germline V gene. Trimming cost V 0 bases and J 7 bases, with 18 bases left between them. There are 16 residues in the CDR3.

Details on this clone: One end of the junction does not line up with germline, which may come from a read error. CDR3 bases: TGCAGCGCTGGTCCTCCTTCCTTT. It codes for CSAGPPSF. The V gene is TRBV29-1, the J gene TRBJ1-1; D call uncertain. The CDR3 contains 8 residues. Germline lookup yields CDR1 SQVTM and CDR2 ANQGSEA.

The V and J genes are TRBV6-1 and TRBJ1-1, with D perhaps matching TRBD1 (6 bases). Trimming removed 7 bases from V and 5 bases from J, with 17 bases in between. The CDR3 spans 14 residues. CDR1 is MNHNS and CDR2 is SASEGT in the germline V gene. The CDR3 loop is CASNLRGDGTEAFF. Here the CDR3 DNA reads TGTGCCAGCAACCTTAGGGGGGATGGAACTGAAGCTTTCTTT.

The rearrangement uses TRBV7-8 and TRBJ2-6; possibly TRBD1 for D (6 bases). V gave up 1 base and J gave up 4 bases, with 17 bases separating them. This CDR3 has 18 amino acids. Germline CDR1 reads SGHVS; CDR2 reads FQNEAQ. CDR3 in amino acids: CASSLVSGVASGANVLTF. Written as DNA, the CDR3 is TGTGCCAGCAGCTTAGTATCAGGGGTAGCATCCGGGGCCAACGTCCTGACTTTC.

The rearrangement joins TRBV7-8 to TRBJ2-1; TRBD2 matches at 9 bases. Germline V gives CDR1 SGHVS, CDR2 FQNEAQ. CDR3 length: 16 residues. V dropped 5 bases and J dropped 0; count of bases not matched to a gene: 5. The CDR3: CASSESGGSSYNEQFF. CDR3 coding DNA: TGTGCCAGCAGCGAGAGCGGGGGGAGCTCCTACAATGAGCAGTTCTTC.

This chain uses TRBV15 with TRBJ2-7; no clear D. Germline values: CDR1 LNHNV, CDR2 YYDKDF (reference sequence). The CDR3 has 11 amino acids. V was trimmed by 5 bases and J by 4 bases, leaving 6 bases between them. For the CDR3, the DNA is TGTGCCACCAGCCAAGGATACGAGCAGTACTTC. Amino acids: CATSQGYEQYF.

The chain uses TRBV7-2 and TRBJ1-6; TRBD1 matches at 8 bases. Germline assignment: CDR1 SGHTA and CDR2 FQGNSA. The J segment lost 8 bases and the V segment lost 5 bases, leaving 8 bases of the junction unmatched. This CDR3 has 15 residues. In nucleotides, the CDR3 is TGTGCCAGCAGCACGGGACAGGCCATAGATTCACCCCTCCACTTT. Translated: CASSTGQAIDSPLHF.

This chain uses TRBV19 with TRBJ2-6, with D possibly being TRBD1 (5 bases). This CDR3 region has 17 residues. Looked up from germline, CDR1 is LNHDA and CDR2 is SQIVND (reference sequence). The ends were cut back, 6 bases at V and 4 bases at J, with 19 bases in the middle. For the CDR3, the DNA is TGTGCCAGTAGGACCCGACAGATCAAATCCGGGGCCAACGTCCTGACTTTC. This encodes CASRTRQIKSGANVLTF.

The chain employs TRBV29-1 and TRBJ1-3; the match to TRBD1 covers 9 bases. Trimming cost V 2 bases and J 4 bases; bases outside gene matches: 9. The CDR3 sequence is 16 residues long. Germline V CDR1 and CDR2: SQVTM, ANQGSEA. CDR3 in DNA: TGCAGCGTTGAAAAAAGACCGGGACAGGGAGGAAACACCATATATTTT. Amino acid sequence: CSVEKRPGQGGNTIYF.

V is TRBV10-2 and J is TRBJ1-5; D not certain. CDR3 length: 12 residues. Per germline, CDR1 WSHSY and CDR2 SAAADI. Trimming removed 8 bases from V and 6 bases from J, with 11 bases in between. CDR3 loop: CASCEWGQPQHF. In nucleotides, the CDR3 is TGCGCCAGCTGCGAGTGGGGTCAGCCCCAGCATTTT.